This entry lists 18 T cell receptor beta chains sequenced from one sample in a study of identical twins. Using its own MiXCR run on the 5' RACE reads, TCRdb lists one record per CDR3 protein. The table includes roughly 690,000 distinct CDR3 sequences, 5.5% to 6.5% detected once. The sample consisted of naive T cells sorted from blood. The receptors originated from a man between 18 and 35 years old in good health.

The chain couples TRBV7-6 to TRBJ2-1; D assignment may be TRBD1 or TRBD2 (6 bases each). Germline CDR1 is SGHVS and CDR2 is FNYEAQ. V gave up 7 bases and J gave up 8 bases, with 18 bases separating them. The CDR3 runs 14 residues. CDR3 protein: CASMTRGIGDEQFF. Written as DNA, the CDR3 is TGTGCCAGCATGACTAGGGGGATTGGGGATGAGCAGTTCTTC.

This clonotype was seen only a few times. Here the CDR3 reads CAAVPQGNTGELFF. In DNA form, the CDR3 reads TGTGCCGCCGTCCCTCAGGGTAACACCGGGGAGCTGTTTTTT. This rearrangement joins TRBV2 to TRBJ2-2; D possibly corresponds to TRBD1 (5 bases). The V gene's germline CDR1 is SNHLY and CDR2 FYNNEI. This CDR3 is built from 14 residues. The V gene lost 11 bases and the J gene lost 2 bases, with 15 bases spanning the gap.

CDR3 residues: CASSLTMAPETTQFF. DNA for the CDR3: TGCGCCAGCAGCTTGACCATGGCCCCCGAGACAACGCAGTTCTTC. The J gene is TRBJ2-1, the V gene TRBV5-1; no clear D. The germline V gene encodes CDR1 SGHRS and CDR2 YFSETQ. The V end lost 1 base, the J end lost 12 bases, and 20 bases lay between the germline ends. The CDR3 runs to 15 residues.

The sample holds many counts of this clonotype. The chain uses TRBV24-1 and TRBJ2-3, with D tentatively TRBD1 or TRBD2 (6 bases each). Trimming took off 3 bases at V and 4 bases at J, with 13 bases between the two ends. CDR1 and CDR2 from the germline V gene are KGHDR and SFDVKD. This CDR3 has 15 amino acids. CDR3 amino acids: CATSDQRRGADTQYF. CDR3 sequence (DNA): TGTGCCACCAGTGATCAACGGAGGGGGGCAGATACGCAGTATTTT.

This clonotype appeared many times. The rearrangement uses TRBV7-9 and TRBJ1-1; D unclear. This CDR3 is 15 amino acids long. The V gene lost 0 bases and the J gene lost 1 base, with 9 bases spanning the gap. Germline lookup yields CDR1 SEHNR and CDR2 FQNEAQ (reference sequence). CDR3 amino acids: CASSLAGEGNTEAFF. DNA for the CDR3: TGTGCCAGCAGCTTAGCTGGGGAGGGGAACACTGAAGCTTTCTTT.

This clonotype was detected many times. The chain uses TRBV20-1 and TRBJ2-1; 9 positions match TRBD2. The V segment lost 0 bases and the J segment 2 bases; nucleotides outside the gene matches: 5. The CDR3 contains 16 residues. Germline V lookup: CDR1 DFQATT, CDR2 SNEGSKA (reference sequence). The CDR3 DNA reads TGCAGTGCTAGAGATTGGCTAGCGGGACCCTACAATGAGCAGTTCTTC. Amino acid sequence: CSARDWLAGPYNEQFF.

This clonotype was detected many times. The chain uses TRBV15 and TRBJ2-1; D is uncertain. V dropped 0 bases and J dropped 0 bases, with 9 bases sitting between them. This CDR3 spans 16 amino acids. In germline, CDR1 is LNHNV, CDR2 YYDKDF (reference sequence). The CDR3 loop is CATSRDGRSSYNEQFF. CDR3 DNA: TGTGCCACCAGCAGAGATGGGCGGAGCTCCTACAATGAGCAGTTCTTC. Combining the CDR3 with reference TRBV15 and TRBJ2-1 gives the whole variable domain DAMVIQNPRYQVTQFGKPVTLSCSQTLNHNVMYWYQQKSSQAPKLLFHYYDKDFNNEADTPDNFQSRRPNTSFCFLDIRSPGLGDTAMYLCATSRDGRSSYNEQFFGPGTRLTVL.

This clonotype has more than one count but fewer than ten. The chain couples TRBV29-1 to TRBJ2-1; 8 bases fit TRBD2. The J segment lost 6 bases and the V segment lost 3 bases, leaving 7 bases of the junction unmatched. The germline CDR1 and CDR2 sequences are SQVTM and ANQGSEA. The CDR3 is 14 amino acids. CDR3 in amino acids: CSVDGTSFGNEQFF. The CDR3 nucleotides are TGCAGCGTTGACGGGACTAGTTTCGGCAATGAGCAGTTCTTC.

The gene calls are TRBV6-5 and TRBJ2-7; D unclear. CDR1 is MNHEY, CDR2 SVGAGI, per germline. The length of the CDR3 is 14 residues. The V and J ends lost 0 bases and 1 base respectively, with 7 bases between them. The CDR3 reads CASSYSGQSYEQYV. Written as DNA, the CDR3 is TGTGCCAGCAGTTACTCCGGGCAGTCCTACGAGCAGTACGTC.

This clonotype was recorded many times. CDR3 DNA: TGTGCCAGCAGCTTGAGATATCCCAATCAGCCCCAGCATTTT. Translating it yields CASSLRYPNQPQHF. V gene TRBV5-5 combines with J gene TRBJ1-5; D remains ambiguous. The length of the CDR3 is 14 residues. Per the germline V gene, CDR1 is SGHKS and CDR2 is YYEKEE (reference sequence). Trimming removed 1 base at V and 3 bases at J, with 8 bases between.

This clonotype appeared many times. CDR3 sequence: CASVRDRPYEQYV. CDR3 sequence (DNA): TGTGCCAGCGTCCGGGACAGACCCTACGAGCAGTACGTC. The chain combines TRBV28 with TRBJ2-7, with TRBD1 matching over 7 bases. CDR3 length equals 13 residues. Germline V gene lookup returns CDR1 MDHEN and CDR2 SYDVKM. The V segment lost 8 bases and the J segment 2 bases; nucleotides outside the gene matches: 6.

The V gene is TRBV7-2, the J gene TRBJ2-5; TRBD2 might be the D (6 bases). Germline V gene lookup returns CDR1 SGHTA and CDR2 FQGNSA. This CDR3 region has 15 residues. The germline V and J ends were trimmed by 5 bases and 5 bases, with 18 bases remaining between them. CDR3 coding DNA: TGTGCCAGCAGCCGGGACTCGACTACGGGGGAGACCCAGTACTTC. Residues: CASSRDSTTGETQYF.

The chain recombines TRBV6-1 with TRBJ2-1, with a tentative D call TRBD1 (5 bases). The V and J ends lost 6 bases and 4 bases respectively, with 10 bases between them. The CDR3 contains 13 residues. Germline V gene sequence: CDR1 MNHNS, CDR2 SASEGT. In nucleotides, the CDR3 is TGTGCCAGCAGCAACAGGAATTACAATGAGCAGTTCTTC. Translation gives CASSNRNYNEQFF.

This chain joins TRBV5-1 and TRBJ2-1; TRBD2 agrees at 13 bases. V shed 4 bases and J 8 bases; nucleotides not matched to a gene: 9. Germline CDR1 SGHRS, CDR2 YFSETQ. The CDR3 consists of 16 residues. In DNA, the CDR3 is TGCGCCAGCAGCGGCGGACTAGCGGGAGTTGGGCATGAGCAGTTCTTC. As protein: CASSGGLAGVGHEQFF.

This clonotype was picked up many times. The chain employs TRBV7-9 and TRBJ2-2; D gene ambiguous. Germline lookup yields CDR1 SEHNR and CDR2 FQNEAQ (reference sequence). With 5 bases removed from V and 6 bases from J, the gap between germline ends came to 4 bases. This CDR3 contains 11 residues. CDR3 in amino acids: CASSRSGELFF. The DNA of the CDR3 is TGTGCCAGCAGCAGGTCCGGGGAGCTGTTTTTT.

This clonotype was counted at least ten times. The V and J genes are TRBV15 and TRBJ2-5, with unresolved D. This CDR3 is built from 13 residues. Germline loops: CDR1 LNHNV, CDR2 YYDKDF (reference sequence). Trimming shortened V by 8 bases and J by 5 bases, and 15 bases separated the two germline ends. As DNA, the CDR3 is TGTGCCACCCGTCGAAATGTGTACGAGACCCAGTACTTC. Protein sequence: CATRRNVYETQYF.

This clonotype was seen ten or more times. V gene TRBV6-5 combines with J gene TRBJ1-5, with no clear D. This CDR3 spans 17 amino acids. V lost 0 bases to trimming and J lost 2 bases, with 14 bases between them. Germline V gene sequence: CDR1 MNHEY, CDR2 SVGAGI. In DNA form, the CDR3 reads TGTGCCAGCAGTTACTCGAACCCCCTCCAAGGCAATCAGCCCCAGCATTTT. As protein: CASSYSNPLQGNQPQHF.

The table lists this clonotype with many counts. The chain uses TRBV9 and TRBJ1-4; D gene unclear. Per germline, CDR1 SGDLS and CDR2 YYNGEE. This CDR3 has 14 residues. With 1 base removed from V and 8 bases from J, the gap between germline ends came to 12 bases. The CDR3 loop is CASSVRVMGEKLFF. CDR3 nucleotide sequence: TGTGCCAGCAGCGTAAGAGTTATGGGGGAAAAACTGTTTTTT.